These T cell receptor beta chains were read from a single sample in a study of blood T cells in healthy people across ages. TCRdb itself ran the 5' RACE reads through MiXCR, one entry per CDR3 protein. The table has under 1 million distinct CDR3 sequences, around 43% seen once. The material sequenced was blood. Receptor source: a man in his fifties or sixties in good health. The CDR3 runs from the conserved cysteine through the conserved F or W. Fields, in order: D gene, J gene, clone size, V gene, CDR3 protein, CDR3 DNA. A D gene is named only where the DNA matches it firmly. Rows may omit the clone size; those that give it use once, few, many or a size class.

TRBD2 TRBJ2-1 few TRBV7-9 CASSPRTSGGADEQFF TGTGCCAGCAGCCCTCGGACTAGCGGGGGGGCTGATGAGCAGTTCTTC
- TRBJ1-3 - TRBV4-3 CASSLSTGSGNTIYF TGCGCCAGCAGCCTCTCGACAGGCTCTGGAAACACCATATATTTT
- TRBJ1-4 many TRBV7-2 CASSWGGGEKLFF TGTGCCAGCAGCTGGGGGGGTGGTGAAAAACTGTTTTTT
- TRBJ2-5 - TRBV2 CASSEWVDPQETQYF TGTGCCAGCAGTGAGTGGGTAGACCCGCAAGAGACCCAGTACTTC
TRBD1 TRBJ2-1 - TRBV25-1 CASSAASGQGDNEQFF TGTGCCAGCAGTGCCGCCAGCGGACAGGGAGACAATGAGCAGTTCTTC
- TRBJ1-5 - TRBV19 CAISAVRDQPQHF TGTGCCATCTCAGCCGTACGAGATCAGCCCCAGCATTTT
TRBD2 TRBJ2-3 few TRBV7-3 CASSLKAGAREDTQYF TGTGCCAGCAGCTTAAAAGCGGGGGCCAGGGAAGATACGCAGTATTTT
- TRBJ2-5 once TRBV12-3/TRBV12-4 CASGRRSGIQETQYF TGTGCCAGCGGCCGACGGAGCGGAATTCAAGAGACCCAGTACTTC
- TRBJ2-5 - TRBV7-9 CASSPLGDIEAQYF TGTGCCAGCAGCCCCCTTGGCGACATAGAGGCCCAGTACTTC
TRBD2 TRBJ2-1 - TRBV5-1 CASSLESGGKHEQFF TGCGCCAGCAGCTTGGAGAGCGGGGGCAAGCATGAGCAGTTCTTC
TRBD1 TRBJ1-2 - TRBV20-1 CSATRGQGGYGYTF TGCAGTGCTACCCGGGGACAGGGGGGCTATGGCTACACCTTC
TRBD1 TRBJ1-1 - TRBV19 CASTGQGRKAFF TGTGCCAGTACGGGACAGGGGCGTAAAGCTTTCTTT
TRBD2 TRBJ2-3 - TRBV20-1 CSAHKGLAGSTDTQYF TGCAGTGCCCACAAAGGACTAGCGGGGAGCACAGATACGCAGTATTTT
- TRBJ1-1 - TRBV7-2 CASSLGRATEAFF TGTGCCAGCAGCTTGGGCAGGGCCACTGAAGCTTTCTTT
TRBD1 TRBJ2-1 few TRBV2 CASTRDRGGNEQFF TGTGCCAGCACCAGGGACAGGGGGGGCAATGAGCAGTTCTTC
- TRBJ2-7 - TRBV3-1 CASSQDVVGTYEQYF TGTGCCAGCAGCCAAGACGTCGTGGGTACCTACGAGCAGTACTTC
- TRBJ1-2 - TRBV6-1 CALYGLTPNYGYTF TGTGCCCTTTACGGACTGACTCCTAACTATGGCTACACCTTC
- TRBJ2-5 many TRBV5-5 CASSLAPGLGQETQYF TGTGCCAGCAGCTTGGCACCGGGACTGGGCCAAGAGACCCAGTACTTC
- TRBJ2-1 - TRBV7-9 CASSSRASAINEQFF TGTGCCAGCAGCTCCAGGGCGTCGGCGATCAATGAGCAGTTCTTC
- TRBJ1-1 - TRBV6-5 CASSTTGNLNTEAFF TGTGCCAGCAGTACTACCGGGAACCTGAACACTGAAGCTTTCTTT
TRBD1 TRBJ2-3 many TRBV7-8 CASSPGGTGPSTDTQYF TGTGCCAGCAGCCCAGGGGGAACGGGACCTAGCACAGATACGCAGTATTTT
- TRBJ2-1 once TRBV7-9 CASRTAGFNEQFF TGTGCCAGCAGAACCGCAGGGTTCAATGAGCAGTTCTTC
- TRBJ2-6 many TRBV7-2 CASSGSGANVLTF TGTGCCAGCAGTGGCTCTGGGGCCAACGTCCTGACTTTC
- TRBJ2-1 - TRBV12-3/TRBV12-4 CASSLAQGGRTNEQFF TGTGCCAGCAGTTTAGCCCAGGGGGGGCGGACCAATGAGCAGTTCTTC
TRBD1 TRBJ2-5 - TRBV3-1 CASRAGQGVRETQYF TGTGCCAGCAGGGCGGGACAGGGTGTACGGGAGACCCAGTACTTC
- TRBJ1-6 - TRBV7-2 CASSGNVGSPLHF TGTGCCAGCAGCGGGAACGTAGGCTCACCCCTCCACTTT
- TRBJ2-1 - TRBV5-1 CASSLGGTLPYNEQFF TGCGCCAGCAGCTTGGGAGGGACACTACCATACAATGAGCAGTTCTTC
TRBD1 TRBJ2-7 - TRBV2 CASRSTGTAYEQYF TGTGCCAGCAGGAGCACCGGGACAGCCTACGAGCAGTACTTC
- TRBJ2-1 - TRBV23-1 CASSRPMGDYNEQFF TGCGCCAGCAGTCGCCCCATGGGAGACTACAATGAGCAGTTCTTC
TRBD1 TRBJ2-7 - TRBV2 CASSAGTGSAYEQYF TGTGCCAGCAGTGCAGGGACAGGGTCCGCCTACGAGCAGTACTTC
- TRBJ2-1 - TRBV12-3/TRBV12-4 CVSSVAADEQFF TGTGTCAGCAGTGTAGCGGCTGATGAGCAGTTCTTC
- TRBJ2-7 - TRBV20-1 CSASFFGERSSYEQYF TGCAGTGCTAGCTTCTTCGGGGAAAGGAGCTCCTACGAGCAGTACTTC
TRBD1 TRBJ1-2 - TRBV20-1 CSAEPPGQFGYTF TGCAGCGCCGAACCACCGGGACAGTTTGGCTACACCTTC
TRBD2 TRBJ2-1 - TRBV27 CASSSRGGGAVYEFF TGTGCCAGCAGTTCCCGAGGCGGGGGGGCGGTCTATGAGTTCTTC
- TRBJ2-3 - TRBV9 CASSSGTERGGDTQYF TGTGCCAGCAGCTCGGGGACAGAGAGGGGGGGAGATACGCAGTATTTT